This record looks at one TCR beta chain sequence and its context. This record comes from a study of T cell responses to AZD1222 COVID-19 vaccine. Some clones are missing from TCRdb's copy, which holds only in-frame ones; the method was immunoSEQ multiplex PCR. The data show 130,000 or so clones, approximately 91% seen once. The CDR3 extends over 16 amino acids. Unmatched junction bases numbered 5, after V lost 0 bases and J lost 0 bases. Germline V gene data show CDR1 as LNHNV and CDR2 as YYDKDF (reference sequence). The chain recombines TRBV15 with TRBJ2-7; 7 positions agree with TRBD1. The source is an adult who received the AZD1222 COVID-19 vaccine. Sequenced material: peripheral blood, taken 28 days after the second AZD1222 dose. CDR3 DNA: TGTGCCACCAGCAGAGATCGGTCAGGGGGCTCCTACGAGCAGTACTTC. Encoded protein: CATSRDRSGGSYEQYF.